This T cell receptor (beta chain) originates from a study of blood T cell repertoires in COVID-19. Study background: COVID-19 samples collected from the United States, Italy and Spain covered acute and convalescent phases. From T cells, B-cell-depleted T cells, or PBMCs came the material, which was cDNA or gDNA.

Original processing notes: By means of reference gene primer amplification, nucleated cell counts were estimated. TCRdb's copy holds only in-frame clones and misses some; the assay was immunoSEQ multiplex PCR. V, J and clone size reflect that table, while D and trimming were determined from the DNA. The sample holds 90,000 to 150,000 clones, approximately 81% seen once. The TCR was taken from a woman aged 80 or older with acute or convalescent COVID-19. The sample was peripheral blood.

Written as DNA, the CDR3 is TGTGCCAGCAGGAAGGCCCGACTAGCGGGAGAGGTGGACAATGAGCAGTTCTTC. It encodes CASRKARLAGEVDNEQFF. The chain carries TRBV5-8 and TRBJ2-1, with TRBD2 identical over 12 bases. J was trimmed by 5 bases and V by 5 bases; bases with no gene match: 14. In germline, CDR1 is SGHTS, CDR2 YDEGEE. The CDR3 is made up of 18 amino acids.